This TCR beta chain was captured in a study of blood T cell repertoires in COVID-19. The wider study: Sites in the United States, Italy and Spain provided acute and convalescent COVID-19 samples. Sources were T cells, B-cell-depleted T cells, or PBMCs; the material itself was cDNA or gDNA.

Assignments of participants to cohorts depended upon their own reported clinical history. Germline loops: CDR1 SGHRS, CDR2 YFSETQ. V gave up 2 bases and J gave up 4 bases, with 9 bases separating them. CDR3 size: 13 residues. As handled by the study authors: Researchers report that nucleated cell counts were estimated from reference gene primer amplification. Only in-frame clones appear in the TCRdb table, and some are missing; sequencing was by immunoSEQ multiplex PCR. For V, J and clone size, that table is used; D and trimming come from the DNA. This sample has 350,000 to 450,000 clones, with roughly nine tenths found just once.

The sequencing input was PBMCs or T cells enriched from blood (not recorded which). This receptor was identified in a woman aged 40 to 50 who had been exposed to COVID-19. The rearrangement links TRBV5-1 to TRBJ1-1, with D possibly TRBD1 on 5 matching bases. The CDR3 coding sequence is TGCGCCAGCAGCTTCCCCGGGGGCACTGAAGCTTTCTTT. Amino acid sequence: CASSFPGGTEAFF.